One sample yielded the 28 T cell receptor beta chains listed below, sequenced in a study of blood T cell repertoires in COVID-19. TCRdb keeps only in-frame clones here, not all; method: immunoSEQ multiplex PCR. The sample yields about 280,000 clones, approximately 86% seen once. Sample: peripheral blood. Receptor source: a man between 18 and 29 years old with active or convalescent COVID-19.

The chain carries TRBV6-5 and TRBJ2-2; 8 nucleotides agree with TRBD1. The CDR3 is made up of 14 amino acids. Germline CDR1 reads MNHEY; CDR2 reads SVGAGI. The V segment lost 7 bases and the J segment 8 bases; nucleotides outside the gene matches: 9. CDR3 residues: CASISGGAAGELFF. The CDR3 coding sequence is TGTGCCAGCATATCAGGGGGCGCGGCGGGGGAGCTGTTTTTT.

This sequence joins TRBV4-1 and TRBJ2-7; possibly TRBD2 for D (6 bases). The V and J ends lost 0 bases and 5 bases respectively, with 17 bases between them. Looked up from germline, CDR1 is MGHRA and CDR2 is YSYEKL. CDR3 length equals 16 residues. CDR3 nucleotide sequence: TGCGCCAGCAGCCAAGACGGGGGTGGGGGACGTCACGAGCAGTACTTC. It encodes CASSQDGGGGRHEQYF.

V usage is TRBV5-6 and J usage is TRBJ2-7, with TRBD1 matching over 7 bases. The CDR3 loop spans 14 amino acids. V was pared by 4 bases and J by 2 bases, with 6 bases of the junction left unmatched. The germline V gene encodes CDR1 SGHDT and CDR2 YYEEEE. The CDR3 region is CASSLGTETYEQYF. The DNA for the CDR3 is TGTGCCAGCAGCCTAGGGACAGAGACCTACGAGCAGTACTTC.

The chain links TRBV5-1 to TRBJ2-1; possibly TRBD1 for D (6 bases). This CDR3 is 13 amino acids long. The V end lost 3 bases, the J end lost 3 bases, and 7 bases lay between the germline ends. Germline assignment: CDR1 SGHRS and CDR2 YFSETQ. Here the CDR3 reads CASSWDNYNEQFF. CDR3 nucleotide sequence: TGCGCCAGCAGCTGGGACAACTACAATGAGCAGTTCTTC.

The rearrangement links TRBV7-7 to TRBJ2-5; 9 bases map to TRBD2. The V gene end was trimmed by 6 bases and the J gene end by 3 bases; junction bases not matched to a gene: 8. The CDR3 has 15 amino acids. Germline V gene lookup returns CDR1 SSHAT and CDR2 FNYEAQ (reference sequence). The CDR3 DNA follows: TGTGCCAGCAGTTTTAGCGGGGGATCGGAAGAGACCCAGTACTTC. This gives the protein CASSFSGGSEETQYF.

The genes are TRBV9 and TRBJ2-3; the D gene is possibly TRBD2 (5 bases). Germline V CDR1 and CDR2: SGDLS, YYNGEE. CDR3 size: 15 residues. Trimming left V 6 bases short and J 4 bases short, with 18 bases between. CDR3 DNA: TGTGCCAGCAAAAGGGAGCTAGATGATTCAGATACGCAGTATTTT. Residues: CASKRELDDSDTQYF.

The chain couples TRBV21-1 to TRBJ1-1. TRBV21-1 is marked as a pseudogene. The CDR3 contains 17 residues. This chain's CDR3 is CASSKAAAADRLTEAFF. CDR3 sequence (DNA): TGTGCCAGCAGCAAAGCAGCGGCAGCAGATCGTCTCACTGAAGCTTTCTTT.

The rearrangement uses TRBV7-9 and TRBJ1-3; 8 bases align to TRBD1. The CDR3 sequence is 15 residues long. CDR1 and CDR2 from the germline V gene are SEHNR and FQNEAQ (reference sequence). The junction had 7 bases not matched to a gene; V was cut back by 5 bases and J by 4 bases. In DNA form, the CDR3 reads TGTGCCAGCAGCACATTGGACAGGGTCGGAAACACCATATATTTT. Protein sequence: CASSTLDRVGNTIYF.

The chain joins TRBV29-1 to TRBJ1-2; 8 bases match TRBD1. The germline V gene encodes CDR1 SQVTM and CDR2 ANQGSEA. This CDR3 has 16 residues. The junction had 11 bases not matched to a gene; V was cut back by 1 base and J by 4 bases. CDR3 region: CSVEVSPTGVGYGYTF. The CDR3 DNA follows: TGCAGCGTTGAAGTCTCCCCGACAGGGGTTGGCTATGGCTACACCTTC. The entire variable domain, with the rest obtained from reference TRBV29-1 and TRBJ1-2, is as follows: SAVISQKPSRDICQRGTSLTIQCQVDSQVTMMFWYRQQPGQSLTLIATANQGSEATYESGFVIDKFPISRPNLTFSTLTVSNMSPEDSSIYLCSVEVSPTGVGYGYTFGSGTRLTVV.

In DNA form, the CDR3 reads TGTGCCAGTAGTATAGGGACTAGCTACAATGAGCAGTTCTTC. It encodes CASSIGTSYNEQFF. This chain connects TRBV19 to TRBJ2-1; 7 bases align to TRBD2. This CDR3 region has 14 residues. Trimming at V came to 1 base and at J to 3 bases, leaving 0 bases not matched to a gene. Germline V gene sequence: CDR1 LNHDA, CDR2 SQIVND (reference sequence).

The CDR3 nucleotides read TGTGCCAGCAGCAAAGGGGACAGCCCCAATGAGCAGTTCTTC. Its protein is CASSKGDSPNEQFF. The J gene is TRBJ2-1, the V gene TRBV7-8; 7 nucleotides match TRBD1. The germline gives CDR1 SGHVS, CDR2 FQNEAQ. With V trimmed by 5 bases and J by 6 bases, 7 bases remained unmatched. There are 14 residues in the CDR3.

The rearrangement uses TRBV12-5 and TRBJ1-5; D gene ambiguous. The CDR3 totals 13 residues. Deletions cut 5 bases from V and 3 bases from J, with 8 bases between. CDR1 is LGHNT, CDR2 FRNRAP, per germline. DNA for the CDR3: TGTGCTAGTGGTCCGCGGGTCAATCAGCCCCAGCATTTT. Its translation is CASGPRVNQPQHF.

The chain uses TRBV4-1 and TRBJ2-7, with 10 bases lining up with TRBD2. CDR3 size: 16 residues. Germline V gives CDR1 MGHRA, CDR2 YSYEKL. The V gene end was trimmed by 5 bases and the J gene end by 4 bases; junction bases not matched to a gene: 11. The CDR3 sequence is CASSTRVPSGGYEQYF. CDR3 bases: TGCGCCAGCAGCACCCGTGTGCCTAGCGGGGGTTACGAGCAGTACTTC.

This chain joins TRBV19 and TRBJ2-7; the D gene is possibly TRBD2 (7 bases). The CDR3 spans 14 residues. V dropped 11 bases and J dropped 0 bases, with 17 bases sitting between them. In germline, CDR1 is LNHDA, CDR2 SQIVND (reference sequence). CDR3: CACLGGASSYEQYF. The CDR3 nucleotides are TGTGCCTGCCTAGGGGGGGCGAGCTCCTACGAGCAGTACTTC.

This clone turned up a few times. This sequence joins TRBV19 and TRBJ2-1, with a weak D call TRBD2 (6 bases). The CDR3 consists of 12 residues. Germline CDR1 and CDR2: LNHDA and SQIVND (reference sequence). V was trimmed by 6 bases and J by 13 bases, leaving 16 bases between them. CDR3 DNA: TGTGCCAGTAGCATGGGGGGTATAGTCCAGTTCTTC. This encodes CASSMGGIVQFF.

This clone turned up a few times. The J gene is TRBJ1-5, the V gene TRBV19; D call uncertain. CDR1 and CDR2 from the germline V gene are LNHDA and SQIVND (reference sequence). Deletions cut 5 bases from V and 5 bases from J, with 13 bases between. This CDR3 has 14 amino acids. CDR3 nucleotide sequence: TGTGCCAGTAGTCCAGCAGGAACCTATCAGCCCCAGCATTTT. Protein product: CASSPAGTYQPQHF.

CDR3 protein: CASSSNRATNEKLFF. CDR3 nucleotide sequence: TGTGCCAGCAGCTCCAACCGCGCAACTAATGAAAAACTGTTTTTT. The gene calls are TRBV7-2 and TRBJ1-4, with D uncertain. Germline CDR1 reads SGHTA; CDR2 reads FQGNSA. The length of the CDR3 is 15 residues. The ends were cut back, 4 bases at V and 0 bases at J, with 9 bases in the middle.

The V call is TRBV5-4, the J call TRBJ2-5; 7 nucleotides line up with TRBD1. This CDR3 has 15 amino acids. Germline loops: CDR1 SGHNT, CDR2 YYREEE (reference sequence). V lost 3 bases to trimming and J lost 6 bases; unmatched junction nucleotides: 11. The CDR3: CASSSGTEAVKTQYF. The CDR3 DNA reads TGTGCCAGCAGCTCCGGGACAGAGGCCGTGAAGACCCAGTACTTC.

The chain has TRBV5-1 and TRBJ1-5; 7 bases fit TRBD1. Germline trimming cut 4 bases from V and 2 bases from J; bases unmatched to any gene: 3. The CDR3 spans 14 residues. Germline assignment: CDR1 SGHRS and CDR2 YFSETQ. The DNA for the CDR3 is TGCGCCAGCAGCGAAGGACAGGGCAATCAGCCCCAGCATTTT. It yields the protein CASSEGQGNQPQHF.

CDR3 residues: CASSVLSSYEQYF. For the CDR3, the DNA is TGTGCCAGCAGTGTCCTTAGCTCCTACGAGCAGTACTTC. The J gene is TRBJ2-7, the V gene TRBV2; D is undetermined. V was trimmed by 4 bases and J by 0 bases, leaving 7 bases between them. The germline V gene encodes CDR1 SNHLY and CDR2 FYNNEI. The CDR3 contains 13 residues.

The V and J genes are TRBV2 and TRBJ1-1, with 7 nucleotides matching TRBD1. Germline-derived CDR1 and CDR2 are SNHLY and FYNNEI. Trimming removed 7 bases from V and 7 bases from J; junction bases left unmatched: 3. The CDR3 contains 11 residues. This CDR3 is CASTRTGEAFF. In DNA form, the CDR3 reads TGTGCCAGCACCCGGACAGGTGAAGCTTTCTTT.

The chain is built from TRBV7-2 and TRBJ1-5, with a tentative D call TRBD1 (5 bases). This CDR3 is 15 amino acids long. V lost 5 bases and J lost 0, with 11 bases in between. The germline CDR1 and CDR2 sequences are SGHTA and FQGNSA. This CDR3 is CASSDRGDSNQPQHF. The CDR3, as DNA: TGTGCCAGCAGCGATCGGGGGGATAGCAATCAGCCCCAGCATTTT. Full variable domain (remainder filled in from reference TRBV7-2 and TRBJ1-5): GAGVSQSPSNKVTEKGKDVELRCDPISGHTALYWYRQSLGQGLEFLIYFQGNSAPDKSGLPSDRFSAERTGGSVSTLTIQRTQQEDSAVYLCASSDRGDSNQPQHFGDGTRLSIL.

This clone was recorded a few times. The same CDR3 can be traced to other DNA sequences in this sample. This sequence joins TRBV19 and TRBJ1-2, with TRBD1 matching over 7 bases. With V trimmed by 3 bases and J by 4 bases, 2 bases remained unmatched. The CDR3 loop spans 13 amino acids. Looked up from germline, CDR1 is LNHDA and CDR2 is SQIVND (reference sequence). CDR3 region: CASSIGTVYGYTF. The CDR3 region has the DNA TGTGCCAGTAGTATCGGGACAGTCTATGGCTACACCTTC.

This chain connects TRBV6-5 to TRBJ1-2; no reliable D call. The CDR3 is 14 amino acids. Germline V gene lookup returns CDR1 MNHEY and CDR2 SVGAGI. V was trimmed by 8 bases and J by 4 bases, leaving 17 bases between them. The CDR3 protein is CASGLGEAGYGYTF. The DNA of the CDR3 is TGTGCCAGCGGCCTTGGGGAGGCGGGCTATGGCTACACCTTC.

The chain has TRBV12-3 or TRBV12-4 and TRBJ1-1; no clear D gene. This CDR3 is built from 13 residues. V lost 5 bases, J lost 7 bases, and 14 bases lay in between. The CDR3 DNA is TGTGCCAGCAGTACGGACTCGGCGGGTGAAGCTTTCTTT. Translating gives CASSTDSAGEAFF.

The chain couples TRBV2 to TRBJ2-2, with TRBD1 matching over 9 bases. This CDR3 is 14 amino acids long. CDR1 SNHLY and CDR2 FYNNEI come from the germline V gene. J was trimmed by 4 bases and V by 6 bases; bases with no gene match: 3. The CDR3 protein is CASRRDRVTGELFF. DNA of the CDR3: TGTGCCAGCAGGAGGGACAGGGTCACCGGGGAGCTGTTTTTT.

The chain combines TRBV19 with TRBJ2-1; a weak D match, TRBD2 (6 bases). This CDR3 region has 13 residues. Trimming left V 7 bases short and J 6 bases short, with 13 bases between. The germline gives CDR1 LNHDA, CDR2 SQIVND (reference sequence). CDR3 loop: CASKGLTTNEQFF. CDR3 bases: TGTGCCAGTAAGGGACTGACGACCAATGAGCAGTTCTTC.

This rearrangement joins TRBV13 to TRBJ2-1; no reliable D call. The CDR3 runs to 11 residues. V was clipped by 3 bases and J by 10 bases, with 7 bases between them. CDR1 is PRHDT and CDR2 is FYEKMQ in the germline V gene (reference sequence). The CDR3 nucleotides are TGTGCCAGCAGCTTTGATACAGAGCAGTTCTTC. It is translated as CASSFDTEQFF.